Following are 10 T cell receptor beta chains from one sample sequenced in a study of cytomegalovirus exposure and HLA in healthy donors. PCR involved 60 Vbeta and 13 Jbeta primers. Sequencing used immunoSEQ multiplex PCR; TCRdb keeps in-frame clones, though not all of them. The sample contains about 190,000 clones, approximately 79% of which appear only once. Sample: PBMCs. These receptors were taken from a woman aged 18-29 years in good health and CMV-seronegative.

The rearrangement links TRBV7-6 to TRBJ2-2; TRBD1 agrees at 8 bases. The CDR3 is 15 residues long. The V gene end was trimmed by 6 bases and the J gene end by 2 bases; junction bases not matched to a gene: 5. CDR1 SGHVS and CDR2 FNYEAQ come from the germline V gene. The CDR3, as DNA: TGTGCCAGCAGTAAGACAGGGGCCAACACCGGGGAGCTGTTTTTT. The encoded protein is CASSKTGANTGELFF.

J is TRBJ2-1 and V is TRBV27, with a weak D call TRBD2 (5 bases). V was pared by 4 bases and J by 0 bases, with 22 bases between. Germline V gene sequence: CDR1 MNHEY, CDR2 SMNVEV (reference sequence). The CDR3 extends over 19 amino acids. CDR3 in amino acids: CASSSRTTGLGSSYNEQFF. CDR3 coding DNA: TGTGCCAGCAGTTCCCGCACAACGGGTTTGGGGAGCTCCTACAATGAGCAGTTCTTC.

V and J are TRBV7-2 and TRBJ1-1; D is perhaps TRBD1 (6 bases). Looked up from germline, CDR1 is SGHTA and CDR2 is FQGNSA. The V gene lost 5 bases and the J gene lost 2 bases, with 15 bases spanning the gap. CDR3 size: 15 residues. CDR3 protein: CASSPPSGQNTEAFF. The CDR3 nucleotides read TGTGCCAGCAGCCCCCCCTCGGGACAAAACACTGAAGCTTTCTTT.

The chain is built from TRBV7-7 and TRBJ2-3, with D possibly TRBD1 on 5 matching bases. Trimming stripped 1 base from V and 3 bases from J, with 5 bases between. This CDR3 has 13 amino acids. Germline lookup yields CDR1 SSHAT and CDR2 FNYEAQ (reference sequence). Here the CDR3 DNA reads TGTGCCAGCAGCTTAGAGGGGACAGATACGCAGTATTTT. It specifies CASSLEGTDTQYF.

The chain combines TRBV27 with TRBJ2-7; tentatively, D is TRBD1 (6 bases). The length of the CDR3 is 17 residues. Germline loops: CDR1 MNHEY, CDR2 SMNVEV (reference sequence). The ends were cut back, 6 bases at V and 1 base at J, with 22 bases in the middle. This CDR3 reads CASRLNPPVRGSYEQYF. The CDR3 bases are TGTGCCAGCAGGCTAAACCCCCCCGTGAGGGGGTCCTACGAGCAGTACTTC.

This clone was seen a single time. The chain uses TRBV13 and TRBJ2-5; perhaps TRBD2 as D (5 bases). The length of the CDR3 is 15 residues. V shed 7 bases and J shed 2 bases, with 17 bases lying between them. Germline V gives CDR1 PRHDT, CDR2 FYEKMQ (reference sequence). This CDR3 reads CASTTSGWRQETQYF. CDR3 bases: TGTGCCAGCACAACCAGTGGGTGGAGGCAAGAGACCCAGTACTTC.

This chain uses TRBV4-1 with TRBJ2-1; the match to TRBD2 covers 8 bases. Germline V gene lookup returns CDR1 MGHRA and CDR2 YSYEKL. CDR3 size: 17 residues. V shed 1 base and J 7 bases; nucleotides not matched to a gene: 12. The CDR3: CASSQAPVGGASNEQFF. CDR3 in DNA: TGCGCCAGCAGCCAAGCCCCGGTCGGGGGGGCCTCAAATGAGCAGTTCTTC.

This clone has only one observation. The V and J genes are TRBV7-2 and TRBJ1-1; tentative D call: TRBD1 (6 bases). CDR1 is SGHTA and CDR2 is FQGNSA in the germline V gene. The CDR3 has 14 amino acids. V was pared by 5 bases and J by 4 bases, with 14 bases between. CDR3 sequence: CASSRLQGFTEAFF. CDR3 bases: TGTGCCAGCAGCCGACTACAGGGTTTCACTGAAGCTTTCTTT.

The chain recombines TRBV5-6 with TRBJ2-7, with 13 bases fitting TRBD2. The CDR3 is 15 residues long. V was clipped by 1 base and J by 5 bases; unmatched bases: 3. Germline V CDR1 and CDR2: SGHDT, YYEEEE. The CDR3 region has the DNA TGTGCCAGCAGCTTGAGACTAGCGGGGGGCCACGAGCAGTACTTC. Residues: CASSLRLAGGHEQYF.

V usage is TRBV4-1 and J usage is TRBJ1-1; D unclear. CDR3 length equals 13 residues. The ends were cut back, 5 bases at V and 2 bases at J, with 9 bases in the middle. CDR1 is MGHRA, CDR2 YSYEKL, per germline. The CDR3 here is CASSEESNTEAFF. DNA of the CDR3: TGCGCCAGCAGCGAGGAATCAAACACTGAAGCTTTCTTT.